These T cell receptor beta chains were read from a single sample in a study of PD-L1 blockade in urothelial cancer. Assay: immunoSEQ multiplex PCR; the TCRdb copy retains only in-frame clones and omits some. The sample records 20,000 to 30,000 clones, approximately 81% being singletons. The sample was PBMCs, taken around atezolizumab (anti-PD-L1) treatment. The receptors stem from a man between 65 and 79 years old with urothelial cancer. Each CDR3 is given with its conserved first and last residue. A D gene is named only where the DNA matches it firmly. Size values are once, few and many counts, or a class for expanded clones, and some rows have none.

>once|.|TRBV28|TRBJ1-1
CASTSILTTENTEAFF
TGTGCCAGTACGTCTATTCTCACAACAGAGAACACTGAAGCTTTCTTT
>.|.|TRBV28|TRBJ1-4
CASRADSSNEKLFF
TGTGCCAGCAGAGCTGATAGTTCTAATGAAAAACTGTTTTTT
>few|TRBD1|TRBV6-1|TRBJ1-1
CASSAQQGGSTEAFF
TGTGCCAGCAGTGCCCAACAGGGGGGGAGCACTGAAGCTTTCTTT
>.|TRBD2|TRBV2|TRBJ2-3
CASTLSGSSDTQYF
TGTGCCAGCACGTTAAGCGGGAGCTCAGATACGCAGTATTTT
>medium-sized|TRBD2|TRBV7-9|TRBJ2-7
CASSFLAGLSAYEQYF
TGTGCCAGCAGTTTTTTAGCGGGGCTGTCCGCCTACGAGCAGTACTTC
>.|.|TRBV21-1|TRBJ2-6
CASKGWGAGANVLTF
.
>.|TRBD1|TRBV30|TRBJ1-5
CAWSSLKGARNQPQHF
TGTGCCTGGAGTAGTTTGAAGGGGGCTAGGAATCAGCCCCAGCATTTT
>.|.|TRBV19|TRBJ2-7
CASSGGGDYEQYF
TGTGCCAGTAGCGGAGGAGGGGACTACGAGCAGTACTTC
>few|TRBD1|TRBV2|TRBJ1-1
CASNGQGGLDTEAFF
TGTGCCAGCAACGGACAGGGCGGTTTGGACACTGAAGCTTTCTTT
>.|.|TRBV28|TRBJ2-7
CASSLLSDPYEQYF
TGTGCCAGCAGTTTATTAAGCGATCCTTACGAGCAGTACTTC
>.|TRBD2|TRBV5-1|TRBJ2-1
CASRLGLGIYNEQFF
TGCGCCAGCAGATTGGGACTAGGCATCTACAATGAGCAGTTCTTC
>.|.|TRBV19|TRBJ1-1
CASSAEINTEAFF
TGTGCCAGTAGTGCGGAGATTAACACTGAAGCTTTCTTT
>.|TRBD1|TRBV7-2|TRBJ2-7
CASGRRGGQDYYEQYF
TGTGCCAGCGGCCGGCGAGGGGGACAGGATTACTACGAGCAGTACTTC
>.|TRBD2|TRBV9|TRBJ2-3
CASSGTSGSIDTQYF
TGTGCCAGCAGCGGGACTAGCGGGAGTATCGATACGCAGTATTTT
>few|.|TRBV20-1|TRBJ1-2
CSAPGYGYTF
TGCAGTGCCCCGGGGTATGGCTACACCTTC
>.|.|TRBV6-5|TRBJ1-1
CASSYSHRPDTEAFF
TGTGCCAGCAGTTACTCGCACAGACCGGACACTGAAGCTTTCTTT
>.|TRBD2|TRBV30|TRBJ2-7
CAWRKGLGANEQYF
TGTGCCTGGAGGAAAGGACTAGGCGCTAACGAGCAGTACTTC
>.|.|TRBV2|TRBJ1-5
CASSEAYRAGQPQHF
TGTGCCAGCAGTGAAGCCTACAGGGCCGGCCAGCCCCAGCATTTT
>.|.|TRBV11-2|TRBJ2-3
CASSLPQGDTQYF
TGTGCCAGCAGCTTACCCCAGGGAGATACGCAGTATTTT
>.|TRBD1|TRBV30|TRBJ2-1
CAWSVDRGYNEQFF
TGTGCCTGGAGTGTCGACAGGGGCTACAATGAGCAGTTCTTC
>.|.|TRBV15|TRBJ2-2
CATSTRGTGELFF
TGTGCCACCAGCACCAGGGGCACCGGGGAGCTGTTTTTT
>.|TRBD2|TRBV2|TRBJ2-3
CARGGLAGSTDTQYF
TGTGCCAGGGGAGGACTAGCGGGGAGCACAGATACGCAGTATTTT
>medium-sized|TRBD1|TRBV5-5|TRBJ2-7
CASRTGTGGFYEQYF
TGTGCCAGCAGAACCGGGACAGGGGGCTTCTACGAGCAGTACTTC
>.|.|TRBV6-1|TRBJ1-4
CASSEGHPATNEKLFF
TGTGCCAGCAGTGAAGGACACCCTGCAACTAATGAAAAACTGTTTTTT
>.|.|TRBV4-2|TRBJ1-4
CASSQDGQRNEKLFF
TGTGCCAGCAGCCAAGATGGACAGAGAAATGAAAAACTGTTTTTT
>.|.|TRBV10-3|TRBJ2-6
CAIRPGTGTGSSGANVLTF
TGTGCCATCAGGCCCGGAACCGGGACTGGCTCCTCTGGGGCCAACGTCCTGACTTTC
>.|.|TRBV5-1|TRBJ1-2
CASSRGDLNYGYTF
TGCGCCAGCAGCCGGGGGGACCTTAACTATGGCTACACCTTC
>.|.|TRBV11-1|TRBJ2-7
CASSFASPPLYEQYF
TGTGCCAGCAGCTTTGCGTCACCCCCATTATACGAGCAGTACTTC
>.|.|TRBV2|TRBJ2-2
CASTGGTGELFF
TGTGCCAGCACCGGAGGCACCGGGGAGCTGTTTTTT
>.|TRBD2|TRBV27|TRBJ2-5
CASSGRSSGGRETQYF
TGTGCCAGCAGTGGAAGGTCTAGCGGGGGAAGGGAGACCCAGTACTTC
>.|.|TRBV5-1|TRBJ2-3
CASRYGRSADTQYF
TGCGCCAGCAGATACGGGAGATCGGCAGATACGCAGTATTTT
>.|.|TRBV6-1|TRBJ1-5
CASSDTSYEDLQPQHF
TGTGCCAGCAGTGACACCTCGTATGAGGATCTTCAGCCCCAGCATTTT
>.|TRBD2|TRBV5-1|TRBJ2-7
CASSYREGPYEQYF
TGCGCCAGCAGCTATCGGGAGGGGCCCTACGAGCAGTACTTC
>.|.|TRBV11-2|TRBJ1-1
CASSLVQNREAFF
TGTGCCAGCAGCTTAGTACAGAATAGAGAAGCTTTCTTT
>.|.|TRBV28|TRBJ2-7
CASSPTGSGSYEQYF
TGTGCCAGCAGTCCCACGGGTAGCGGTTCCTACGAGCAGTACTTC
>.|TRBD2|TRBV5-4|TRBJ2-2
CASSLGGRLAGYTGELFF
TGTGCCAGCAGCTTGGGTGGGCGACTAGCGGGCTACACCGGGGAGCTGTTTTTT
>.|.|TRBV5-4|TRBJ2-7
CASSLQESTASYEQYF
TGTGCCAGCAGCCTCCAGGAATCGACAGCTTCCTACGAGCAGTACTTC
>.|TRBD2|TRBV27|TRBJ2-1
CASSLPRLAGGTYNEQFF
TGTGCCAGCAGTTTACCAAGACTAGCGGGAGGTACCTACAATGAGCAGTTCTTC
>.|.|TRBV19|TRBJ2-7
CASTQNGATYEQYF
TGTGCCAGTACACAGAACGGTGCGACCTACGAGCAGTACTTC
>.|TRBD1|TRBV10-1|TRBJ2-7
CASSDGGQGRFVSPYEQYF
TGCGCCAGCAGTGACGGGGGACAGGGGAGATTTGTCTCCCCCTACGAGCAGTACTTC
>.|TRBD2|TRBV10-3|TRBJ2-3
CAISGLAGGPDTQYF
TGTGCCATCAGTGGGTTAGCGGGAGGGCCAGATACGCAGTATTTT
>few|TRBD1|TRBV5-1|TRBJ2-3
CASSRRTGGGDTQYF
TGCGCCAGCAGCAGGAGGACAGGAGGAGGAGATACGCAGTATTTT
>.|.|TRBV18|TRBJ2-7
CASSPPTGYEQYF
TGTGCCAGCTCACCACCAACAGGCTACGAGCAGTACTTC
>.|TRBD1|TRBV6-5|TRBJ1-5
CASSTGTGSQPQHF
TGTGCCAGCAGTACCGGGACAGGTAGTCAGCCCCAGCATTTT
>.|.|TRBV7-9|TRBJ1-1
CASSSVPTKDYTEAFF
TGTGCCAGCAGTTCCGTTCCGACAAAGGACTACACTGAAGCTTTCTTT
>once|TRBD1|TRBV6-1|TRBJ2-5
CASSVAGGTETQYF
TGTGCCAGCAGTGTCGCAGGGGGCACGGAGACCCAGTACTTC
>.|.|TRBV10-3|TRBJ2-3
CAISDLQTDTQYF
TGTGCCATCAGTGACTTACAGACAGATACGCAGTATTTT
>.|.|TRBV27|TRBJ2-3
CASSNSGSPSTDTQYF
TGTGCCAGCTCGAACAGTGGTTCTCCTAGCACAGATACGCAGTATTTT
>.|.|TRBV19|TRBJ2-2
CDIPFTGELFF
TGTGATATCCCCTTCACCGGGGAGCTGTTTTTT